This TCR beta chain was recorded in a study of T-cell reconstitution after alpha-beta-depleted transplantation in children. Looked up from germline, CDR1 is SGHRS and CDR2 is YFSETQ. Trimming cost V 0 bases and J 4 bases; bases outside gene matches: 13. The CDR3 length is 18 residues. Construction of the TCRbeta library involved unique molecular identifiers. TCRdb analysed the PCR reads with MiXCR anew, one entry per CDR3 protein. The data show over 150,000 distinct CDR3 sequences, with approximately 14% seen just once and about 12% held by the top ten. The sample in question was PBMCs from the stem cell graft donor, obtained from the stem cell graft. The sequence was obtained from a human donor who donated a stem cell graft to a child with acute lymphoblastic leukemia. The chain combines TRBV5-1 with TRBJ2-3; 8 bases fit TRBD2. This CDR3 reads CASSLVPVTSGGADTQYF. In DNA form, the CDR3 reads TGCGCCAGCAGCTTGGTCCCAGTTACTAGCGGAGGCGCAGATACGCAGTATTTT.